This TCR beta chain was recorded in a study of CD8+ T cells in alopecia areata. Study-wide context: For the treated group, dosing was oral tofacitinib at 5 to 10 mg twice daily. Study-wide results and caveats: Alphabeta T cells residing in normal skin are also sequenced in scalp samples.

V was shortened by 4 bases and J by 0 bases, with 18 bases between the two germline ends. CDR3 length equals 18 residues. After isolation, RNA underwent reverse transcription to generate cDNA as the sequencing template. TCRdb's copy holds only in-frame clones and misses some; the assay was immunoSEQ multiplex PCR. This sample has under 70,000 clones; around 96% occur once, and the top ten carry roughly 25%. Of note for this clone: Its antigen is undetermined.

The starting material was CD8+ T cells sorted from blood, obtained at week 0. The origin of this receptor is a human donor with alopecia areata. V is TRBV23-1 and J is TRBJ1-4, with D possibly matching TRBD1 (5 bases). TRBV23-1 is labeled an ORF, and its function is uncertain. The CDR3 spells CASSPPGRKCATNEKLFF. The CDR3 nucleotides read TGCGCCAGCAGTCCCCCGGGACGGAAATGTGCAACTAATGAAAAACTGTTTTTT.